This TCR beta chain came from a study of blood T cell repertoires in COVID-19. On the study more broadly: The United States, Italy and Spain were the sources of the acute and convalescent COVID-19 samples.

Germline V gene sequence: CDR1 LNHDA, CDR2 SQIVND (reference sequence). The length of the CDR3 is 13 residues. The V gene end was trimmed by 3 bases and the J gene end by 7 bases; junction bases not matched to a gene: 4. Produced via immunoSEQ multiplex PCR; TCRdb's table is partial and in-frame only. Counted here are fewer than 55,000 clones, 81% occurring once; the ten biggest clones make up 20% to 25%. J is TRBJ1-2 and V is TRBV19; TRBD1 matches 8 bases. This TCR derives from an elderly woman with COVID-19, enrolled during active disease. Sequencing used peripheral blood. The CDR3 DNA sequence: TGTGCCAGTAGTATCAGGGGGCGAGCTGGCTACACCTTC. It yields the protein CASSIRGRAGYTF.